The source of this T cell receptor (delta chain) is a study of γδ T cells in repeated Plasmodium falciparum infection. Findings of the study overall: Donors in Mali lived in a small rural village, largely one ethnic group.

Flow sorting of PBMC yielded separate Vgamma9/Vdelta2+ and Vdelta2-negative gammadelta T cell populations for bulk repertoire analysis. This clone has just a few counts. Its target is not known. A much larger clone differs by one base, so this may be a read error. The same CDR3 is also encoded by other DNA sequences in this sample. TCRdb reran clone calling via CATT on the multiplex PCR reads. Among 45,000 to 70,000 delta-chain clones listed, 1.5% to 2% were seen once. Germline V gene data show CDR1 as TSWWSYY and CDR2 as QGS. The CDR3 contains 21 residues. This TCR was recovered from a pool of human donors (malaria-infected and uninfected, not separated). Sequenced material: gamma-delta T cells from blood. V gene TRDV1 combines with J gene TRDJ1; 9 bases agree with TRDD3. The CDR3 loop reads CALGGQGVWGIQYYPTDKLIF. In DNA form, the CDR3 reads TGTGCTCTTGGGGGCCAGGGGGTCTGGGGGATCCAATACTATCCTACCGACAAACTCATCTTT.